This T cell receptor beta chain is drawn from a study of cytomegalovirus exposure and HLA in healthy donors (dated by TCRdb to the late 2010s). Notes on the research overall: In an earlier analysis of approximately 500 of the donors, approximately 260 Gb of sequence data and 100 million or so unique TCR beta sequences from approximately 180 million T cells were reported. Across about 370 genotyped donors of the cohort, an average of about 240,000 unique TCR beta nucleotide sequences per donor were sequenced, and 15% to 20% of those sequences were non-productive. All discovery cohort repertoires had been generated on a single sequencing platform. The aim of the study was to test whether cataloging public T cell receptors could identify signatures of past pathogen exposure. The study profiled the T cell repertoires of about 640 subjects by immunosequencing and related them to cytomegalovirus serostatus. In a later analysis, previously published TCR beta repertoires from 550 to 750 donors were re-analyzed and high-resolution HLA genotyping was added so that TCR occurrence patterns could be studied. Approximately 300 gigabases of sequencing data and roughly 80 million unique TCR sequences made up an early release that covered roughly 670 HLA-typed donors. In an earlier analysis of 587 of the donors, high-throughput TCR beta sequencing was used to judge whether each TCR beta V gene segment behaved as functional or pseudogenic. Along with the roughly 610-subject first cohort, a separate validation cohort of roughly 110 different subjects was used. Typing coverage differed by locus: A, B, C, DRB1 and DQB1 were typed in roughly 620-640 donors, DQA1 in 522, DPA1 in over 600, and DPB1 in around 440. Among the approximately 400 genotyped donors, about 85% belonged to the genetic ancestry cluster associated with self-reported Caucasian donors. Genome-wide SNP genotypes for about three fifths of the 666 donors were used in a later genetic analysis, which treated that subset as a discovery cohort. Both class I and class II loci were covered by HLA typing, at four-digit resolution. Rather than drawing on any new phenotypic data, the later analysis identified candidate immune exposures from TCR beta sequences and the way those sequences occurred across donors. Roughly 5 DR-DQ haplotypes were treated as single units for association and clustering because of strong linkage in the cohort. Donor age, sex, ethnicity and CMV serostatus were collected together with the repertoire data. To predict cytomegalovirus infection status, the study brought together high-throughput TCR immunosequencing, statistical association of individual TCRs with disease status, and machine learning.

Results the study describes overall, beyond this receptor: It was suggested by the authors that the approach could potentially be generalized to other disease states and immunological phenotypes. The sequencing pipeline was judged likely to have produced a cluster of highly shared sequence variants as a technical artifact. In a later analysis, several top co-occurrence clusters were reported to appear linked to parvovirus B19, influenza, CMV and Epstein-Barr virus. The only immune exposure information available for the cohort was CMV serostatus. In vitro tests confirmed that a few of the cytomegalovirus-associated TCR beta chains recognize cytomegalovirus antigens. Most TCR sequences were seen in very few donors, while some public TCRs were found in many individuals. In a later genetic analysis, fewer N-insertions in productive TCRs were reported among donors in an Asian-associated ancestry cluster than the approximately 630-donor mean. Because HLA typing was unavailable for some donors at each locus, only the typed subset was used in association tests. Some IMGT-functional V segments, including TRBV6-2 and TRBV6-3, could not be distinguished by the 87-base-pair reads and were therefore excluded. In a later genetic analysis, a missense DCLRE1C variant was associated with V-gene and J-gene trimming of TCR beta chains, and the association was replicated in an independent cohort. At a false discovery rate of 0.05, a later analysis linked around 15,000 TCR beta sequences to specific HLA alleles. A further reported finding was that TCR beta sequences accurately predicted the HLA-A and HLA-B alleles for most subjects in the first cohort. The classifier was reported to diagnose cytomegalovirus status with high specificity and sensitivity in both the original cohort and the validation cohort. A later analysis found that HLA-associated TCR beta chains were more clonally expanded and had lower generation probabilities than equally common non-associated chains. Because counts were too low, roughly 16 rarely observed V segments, including chromosome 9 orphons, were excluded from the earlier analysis of 587 of the donors. In a later analysis, TCR association rates were found to vary across HLA loci, with the most associated TCRs seen for DRB1 alleles and the fewest for HLA-C alleles. In an earlier analysis of 500 to 650 of the donors, most TCR beta V segments appeared in productive rearrangements about 87% or about 30% of the time, broadly matching IMGT annotations. When HLA alleles, especially DR and DQ, strongly co-occurred, TCR associations were difficult to assign to individual alleles. Presence/absence analyses assumed roughly uniform sequencing depth across donors, an assumption that may not hold. In the study, 150 to 200 TCR beta chains were listed as associated with cytomegalovirus. Linkage disequilibrium might explain the correlated functional status among segregating V segments, but an unknown experimental factor could not be ruled out. This cohort had only TCR beta chains sequenced, and the lack of alpha or paired-chain data limited which features could be detected. In a later analysis, most CMV-associated TCR beta chains were found to appear HLA-restricted, with HLA associations seemingly driven largely by CMV exposure.

This clone appeared a few times. The antigen this receptor binds is unknown. Base qualities are missing; no much larger clone stands one base away. V is clipped by 5 bases and J by 1 base, and the sequence between their germline boundaries is 9 bases long. CDR1 and CDR2, looked up from the germline V gene, are SQVTM and ANQGSEA. The CDR3 has 12 amino acids, counting the end cysteine and valine. Solely the CDR3 DNA is kept, with 36 bases framed from the first base. The cohort consisted of more than 650 healthy bone marrow donors. At the time of sampling, every cohort member was nominally healthy, though immune exposures that went unrecorded were likely present. The donor tested CMV seropositive, placing the donor among the 289 seropositive members of the cohort. A peripheral blood sample was provided by each donor, and peripheral blood mononuclear cells were used for TCR beta sequencing. Genomic DNA was extracted from the blood cell samples with the Qiagen DNeasy Blood Extraction Kit.

The library came from the immunoSEQ multiplex PCR assay. A mixture of 60 forward primers for TCR Vbeta segments and 13 reverse primers for TCR Jbeta segments was used in the multiplex PCR. A multiplex PCR assay on genomic DNA amplified the CDR3 region of rearranged TCR beta genes. On the Illumina HiSeq System, the amplified TCR beta libraries were sequenced as 87-base-pair reads. For the original study's pipeline: Across the 500 to 850 repertoires, a later analysis counted 80 million or so unique TCR beta chains, roughly 11 million of which were shared by at least two donors. Raw reads were error-corrected and collapsed into unique sequences with a nearest-neighbor algorithm that merged closely related sequences to remove PCR and sequencing errors. V, D and J gene segments were assigned by aligning CDR3 sequences to IMGT reference sequences. Each retained sequence needed at least a six-nucleotide match to both a V gene segment and a J gene segment. A rearrangement counted as productive if the CDR3 had no stop codons and remained in frame with V and J, and every other rearrangement counted as non-productive. CDR3 was defined by IMGT convention, running from the second conserved V-encoded cysteine to the conserved J-encoded phenylalanine. The earlier analysis of a few hundred of the donors excluded any sequence lacking an unambiguous match to a single V gene segment. An earlier analysis of about 600 of the donors called V segments functional above 56.7% productive rearrangements and segregating when the between-donor standard deviation exceeded 5%. A statistical classification framework was built for diagnosing cytomegalovirus status from the catalog of TCR beta chain sequences. V and J gene assignment, in a later analysis, came from comparing TCR nucleotide sequences with IMGT/GENE-DB human TR gene sequences. Using the TCRdist pipeline, a later analysis assigned CDR3 sequences along with most-parsimonious VDJ recombination scenarios. In a later analysis, each TCR beta chain was defined by its CDR3 amino acid sequence together with its V-gene family, and reads lacking a unique V-gene family were excluded. To address suspected cross-contamination and a sequencing artifact, a later analysis removed a few hundred highly shared, low-generation-probability nucleotide sequences. For each public chain, a later analysis derived a clonal expansion index from normalized ranks of inferred template counts within each repertoire. A later analysis computed generation probabilities with a VDJ recombination model fitted to out-of-frame rearrangements, and checked the results against IGoR. Hypergeometric tests were used in a later analysis to score TCR-TCR, TCR-HLA and TCR-CMV co-occurrence, with a repertoire-size bias correction applied to the TCR pairs. In a later analysis, false discovery rates were estimated by permuting HLA or CMV assignments 20 times. A later analysis grouped co-occurring TCRs with DBSCAN, adding TCRdist sequence similarity when clustering within HLA-allele-positive subsets. Repertoires with fewer than 30,000 or more than 120,000 public chains were left out of co-occurrence clustering, as were a handful of repertoires with anomalous nucleotide sharing. Not all clones reach the TCRdb copy of this immuneACCESS table, which keeps in-frame sequences only. Checked studies attribute under half of the gap to unresolved V genes and leave the rest unexplained. Clone size and the V and J calls come from that table; the DNA yielded D and trimming. This sample is represented by approximately 190,000 clones; about 13% of them were singletons. The top ten clones comprise roughly 7.7% of the sample.

In this chain, TRBV29-1 is recombined with TRBJ2-7, with an unclear D gene assignment. Sequencing was performed on PBMCs. This sequence originates from a man in his fifties or sixties in good health and CMV-seropositive. In nucleotides, the sequence is TGCAGCGTTAGCGACGGTTCCTACGAGCAGTACGTC. It codes for CSVSDGSYEQYV.